The T cell receptor (beta chain) described here comes from a study of blood T cell repertoires in COVID-19. The CDR3 is 15 amino acids. Germline CDR1 and CDR2: MNHEY and SVGAGI. Trimming took 7 bases from V and 5 from J; bases not matched to a gene: 11. Using immunoSEQ multiplex PCR, the repertoire was profiled, and TCRdb retains in-frame clones only, with some absent. The data contain 90,000 to 100,000 clones, roughly four fifths of them singletons. This TCR was sampled from a man in his sixties or seventies with acute or convalescent COVID-19. Sequencing was carried out using peripheral blood. The chain recombines TRBV6-5 with TRBJ2-1, with 7 nucleotides matching TRBD1. In DNA form, the CDR3 reads TGTGCCAGCATCGTAAGGACAGGCCAAAACAATGAGCAGTTCTTC. Amino acids: CASIVRTGQNNEQFF.